This record covers a single TCR beta chain. Its specificity is unknown. These data come from a study of cytotoxic CD8 clonotypes in ibrutinib-treated CLL. V was clipped by 0 bases and J by 0 bases; unmatched bases: 5. The CDR3 spans 17 residues. CDR1 SGDLS and CDR2 YYNGEE come from the germline V gene. Regarding the study as a whole: Clonality went higher at ibrutinib response and then dropped back toward baseline at progression. The study found baseline clonality above age-matched healthy donors, tracking circulating CD8+ T-cell counts.

The protocol was immunoSEQ multiplex PCR, while the TCRdb copy is restricted to in-frame clones and leaves out a portion. Altogether around 70,000 clones are present, under 70% being singletons, with the ten largest covering around 5.7%. The V gene is TRBV9, the J gene TRBJ2-2; 7 nucleotides line up with TRBD1. The sequence derives from a human donor with chronic lymphocytic leukemia. Here the sequenced sample was PBMCs, taken after 12 months of ibrutinib treatment. Here the CDR3 reads CASSVGDSFANTGELFF. CDR3 nucleotide sequence: TGTGCCAGCAGCGTAGGGGACAGCTTCGCGAACACCGGGGAGCTGTTTTTT.